This T cell receptor (beta chain) is from a study of blood T cell repertoires in COVID-19. Clones were sequenced by immunoSEQ multiplex PCR, and TCRdb holds only the in-frame ones, with some missing. The data contain 200,000 to 250,000 clones, 86% of them seen just once; the ten biggest clones take up over 3%. This CDR3 region has 13 residues. V trimming: 7 bases; J trimming: 4 bases; junction bases outside the gene matches: 6. Germline V gene lookup returns CDR1 SGHVS and CDR2 FNYEAQ. The sample consisted of PBMCs or T cells enriched from blood (not recorded which). The genes are TRBV7-6 and TRBJ1-1; 7 bases are shared with TRBD1. The TCR was taken from a middle-aged woman with acute COVID-19. CDR3 region: CASTLYRGTEAFF. The CDR3 DNA reads TGTGCCAGCACTCTATACAGGGGCACTGAAGCTTTCTTT. The full variable domain, its missing parts supplied by reference TRBV7-6 and TRBJ1-1, is GAGVSQSPRYKVTKRGQDVALRCDPISGHVSLYWYRQALGQGPEFLTYFNYEAQQDKSGLPNDRFSAERPEGSISTLTIQRTEQRDSAMYRCASTLYRGTEAFFGQGTRLTVV.